This note documents a single T cell receptor beta chain sequence. Its antigen is currently unknown. Germline loops: CDR1 SGHTA, CDR2 FQGNSA. V dropped 5 bases and J dropped 4; count of bases not matched to a gene: 6. The CDR3 length is 14 residues. This specimen belongs to a study of shared clonotypes between healthy human individuals. Profiled with immunoSEQ multiplex PCR; TCRdb holds only in-frame clones, not every one. The sample contains more than 2 million clones, approximately 94% of which appear only once. Findings and caveats of the study: The expectation was that sequencing depth would affect clonotype sharing among donors.

V gene TRBV7-2 combines with J gene TRBJ1-1; TRBD1 aligns across 8 bases. The TCR originated in a man between 18 and 35 years old in good health. The specimen sequenced was naive CD4+ T cells sorted from blood. Documented subset: CD45RA+ positively selected. CDR3 amino acids: CASSMDRAGTEAFF. As DNA, the CDR3 is TGTGCCAGCAGCATGGACAGGGCAGGCACTGAAGCTTTCTTT.